Listed here are 9 T cell receptor beta chains from one sample, sequenced in a study of blood T cell repertoires in COVID-19 (dated by TCRdb to the early 2020s). Libraries came from the immunoSEQ multiplex PCR assay. TCRdb retrieved this table from immuneACCESS and kept in-frame rearrangements only. Not all clones are present; in checked studies, unresolved V genes account for under half, and no reason is known for the remainder. In this sample the table shows about 190,000 clones, around 84% of which occur a single time. 20% of the sample is taken by the ten largest. The sample was peripheral blood. These receptors came from a human donor in a cohort sampled during active COVID-19.

The chain uses TRBV29-1 and TRBJ1-4; a weak D match, TRBD1 (5 bases). The germline V gene has CDR1 SQVTM and CDR2 ANQGSEA. The V and J ends lost 3 bases and 5 bases respectively, with 13 bases between them. The CDR3 totals 14 residues. CDR3 in amino acids: CSVDREGLNEKLFF. CDR3 in DNA: TGCAGCGTTGACCGGGAGGGACTAAATGAAAAACTGTTTTTT.

The chain uses TRBV7-2 and TRBJ2-2, with 11 bases that match TRBD1. With V trimmed by 6 bases and J by 6 bases, 9 bases remained unmatched. This CDR3 has 16 amino acids. Germline CDR1 and CDR2: SGHTA and FQGNSA. In DNA form, the CDR3 reads TGTGCCAGCAGACGTGGACAGGGGGCGGTTGCCGGGGAGCTGTTTTTT. This encodes CASRRGQGAVAGELFF.

This clone showed up just once. CDR3 sequence (DNA): TGTGCCAGCAGCATATTTTCGAGGTGTGAAGCTTTCTTT. As protein: CASSIFSRCEAFF. The rearrangement uses TRBV21-1 and TRBJ1-1. TRBV21-1 is a recognized pseudogene. The CDR3 is 13 amino acids.

This chain connects TRBV5-4 to TRBJ1-3; TRBD1 might be the D (5 bases). The CDR3 consists of 15 residues. Looked up from germline, CDR1 is SGHNT and CDR2 is YYREEE (reference sequence). Trimming removed 3 bases from V and 3 bases from J, with 13 bases in between. This CDR3 is CASSSTGGFGNTIYF. CDR3 nucleotide sequence: TGTGCCAGCAGCTCAACGGGGGGATTTGGAAACACCATATATTTT.

The chain carries TRBV6-5 and TRBJ1-6, with TRBD1 matching over 8 bases. The CDR3 runs 15 residues. The germline CDR1 and CDR2 sequences are MNHEY and SVGAGI. V was clipped by 6 bases and J by 5 bases; unmatched bases: 6. CDR3 nucleotides: TGTGCCAGCAGGAGACCGGGACAGGATAATTCACCCCTCCACTTT. It codes for CASRRPGQDNSPLHF.

The chain joins TRBV10-3 to TRBJ2-3, with 8 bases that match TRBD2. Germline loops: CDR1 ENHRY, CDR2 SYGVKD. Losses at the gene ends were 4 bases for V and 1 base for J; bases not matched to a gene: 7. The CDR3 loop spans 16 amino acids. The chain's CDR3 is CAISVRREAGTDTQYF. The CDR3 bases are TGTGCCATCAGTGTTCGGCGGGAGGCGGGCACAGATACGCAGTATTTT.

This rearrangement joins TRBV7-9 to TRBJ2-6; a possible D gene is TRBD2 (6 bases). CDR3 length: 17 residues. Germline-derived CDR1 and CDR2 are SEHNR and FQNEAQ (reference sequence). Deletions cut 1 base from V and 0 bases from J, with 10 bases between. CDR3 sequence: CASSLGVGGSGANVLTF. The CDR3 nucleotides are TGTGCCAGCAGCTTAGGTGTCGGGGGCTCTGGGGCCAACGTCCTGACTTTC.

The chain uses TRBV27 and TRBJ1-1; no firm D call. V was cut by 2 bases and J by 10 bases, with 14 bases left in between. CDR3 length: 13 amino acids. Per germline, CDR1 MNHEY and CDR2 SMNVEV (reference sequence). CDR3 protein: CASSLRLAAVAFF. The CDR3 DNA is TGTGCCAGCAGTTTAAGGTTGGCGGCAGTAGCTTTCTTT.

The J gene is TRBJ1-3, the V gene TRBV6-5; D remains ambiguous. The CDR3 is made up of 16 amino acids. From germline, CDR1 is MNHEY and CDR2 SVGAGI. Trimming cost V 1 base and J 0 bases, with 10 bases left between them. This CDR3 is CASSYLRIDSGNTIYF. CDR3 sequence (DNA): TGTGCCAGCAGTTACTTGAGAATCGACTCTGGAAACACCATATATTTT.